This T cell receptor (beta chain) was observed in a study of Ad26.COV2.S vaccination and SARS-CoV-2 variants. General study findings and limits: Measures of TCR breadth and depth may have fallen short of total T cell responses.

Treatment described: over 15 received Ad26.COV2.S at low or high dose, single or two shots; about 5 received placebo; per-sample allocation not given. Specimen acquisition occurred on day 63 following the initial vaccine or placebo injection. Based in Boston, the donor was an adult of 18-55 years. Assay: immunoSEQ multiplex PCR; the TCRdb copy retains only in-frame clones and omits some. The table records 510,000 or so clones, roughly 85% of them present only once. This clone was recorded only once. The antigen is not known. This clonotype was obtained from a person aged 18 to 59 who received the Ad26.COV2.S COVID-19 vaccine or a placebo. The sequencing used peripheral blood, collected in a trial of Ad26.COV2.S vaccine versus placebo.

This chain's CDR3 is CASSMAGLQAGNTIYF. The CDR3 DNA reads TGTGCCAGTAGTATGGCGGGTTTGCAGGCTGGAAACACCATATATTTT. The rearrangement joins TRBV19 to TRBJ1-3; the D is unclear. The V end lost 3 bases, the J end lost 2 bases, and 14 bases lay between the germline ends. Looked up from germline, CDR1 is LNHDA and CDR2 is SQIVND (reference sequence). This CDR3 has 16 amino acids.